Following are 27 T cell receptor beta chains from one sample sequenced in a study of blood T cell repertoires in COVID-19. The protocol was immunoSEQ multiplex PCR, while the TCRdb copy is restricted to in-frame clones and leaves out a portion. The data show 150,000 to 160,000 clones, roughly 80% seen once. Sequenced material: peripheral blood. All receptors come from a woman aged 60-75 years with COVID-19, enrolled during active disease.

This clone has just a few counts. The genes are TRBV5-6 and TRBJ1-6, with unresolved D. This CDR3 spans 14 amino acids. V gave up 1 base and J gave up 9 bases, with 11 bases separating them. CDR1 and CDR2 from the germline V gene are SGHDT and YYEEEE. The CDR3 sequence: CASSLNSLSSPLHF. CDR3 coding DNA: TGTGCCAGCAGCTTGAACAGCTTAAGTTCACCCCTCCACTTT.

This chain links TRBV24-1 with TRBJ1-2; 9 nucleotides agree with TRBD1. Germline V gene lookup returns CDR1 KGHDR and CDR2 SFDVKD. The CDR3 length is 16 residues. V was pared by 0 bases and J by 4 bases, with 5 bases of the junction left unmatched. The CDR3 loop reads CATSDLKGQGPYGYTF. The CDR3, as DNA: TGTGCCACCAGTGATTTGAAGGGACAGGGCCCCTATGGCTACACCTTC.

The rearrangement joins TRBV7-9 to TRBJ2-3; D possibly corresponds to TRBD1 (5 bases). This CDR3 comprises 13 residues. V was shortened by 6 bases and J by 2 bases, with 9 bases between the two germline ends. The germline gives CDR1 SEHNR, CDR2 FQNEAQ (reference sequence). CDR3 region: CASSSDTTDTQYF. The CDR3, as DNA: TGTGCCAGCAGTTCGGACACCACAGATACGCAGTATTTT.

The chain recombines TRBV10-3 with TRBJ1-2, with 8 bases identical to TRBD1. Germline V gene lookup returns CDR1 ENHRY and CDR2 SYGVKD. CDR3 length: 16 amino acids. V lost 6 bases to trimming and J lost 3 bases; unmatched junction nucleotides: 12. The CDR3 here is CAISSSAAGGDYGYTF. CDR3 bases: TGTGCCATCAGCTCTTCGGCGGCAGGGGGCGACTATGGCTACACCTTC.

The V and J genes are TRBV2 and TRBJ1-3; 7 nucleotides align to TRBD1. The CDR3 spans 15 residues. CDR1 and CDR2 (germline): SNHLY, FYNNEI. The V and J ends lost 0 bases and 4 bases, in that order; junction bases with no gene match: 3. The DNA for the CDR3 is TGTGCCAGCAGTGAAGCTCGGACAGGCGGAAACACCATATATTTT. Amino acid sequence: CASSEARTGGNTIYF.

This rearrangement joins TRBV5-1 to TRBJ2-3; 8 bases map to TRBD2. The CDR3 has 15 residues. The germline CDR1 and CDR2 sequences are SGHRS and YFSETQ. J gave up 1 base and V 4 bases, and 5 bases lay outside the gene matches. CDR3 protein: CASSPGGARTDTQYF. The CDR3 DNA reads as TGCGCCAGCAGCCCGGGGGGGGCTCGCACAGATACGCAGTATTTT.

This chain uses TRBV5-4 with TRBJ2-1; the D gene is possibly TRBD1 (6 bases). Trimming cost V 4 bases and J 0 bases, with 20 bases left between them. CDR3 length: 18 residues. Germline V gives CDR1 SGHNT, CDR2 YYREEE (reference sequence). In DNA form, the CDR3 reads TGTGCCAGCAGCCCGGGGATTTCAGGGGTCGGCTCCTACAATGAGCAGTTCTTC. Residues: CASSPGISGVGSYNEQFF.

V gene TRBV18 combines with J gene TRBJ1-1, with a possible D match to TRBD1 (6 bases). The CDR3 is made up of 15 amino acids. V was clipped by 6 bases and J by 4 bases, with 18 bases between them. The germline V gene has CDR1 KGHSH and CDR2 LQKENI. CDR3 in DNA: TGTGCCAGCTCCCCGGGTATACAAGGGGGCACTGAAGCTTTCTTT. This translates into CASSPGIQGGTEAFF.

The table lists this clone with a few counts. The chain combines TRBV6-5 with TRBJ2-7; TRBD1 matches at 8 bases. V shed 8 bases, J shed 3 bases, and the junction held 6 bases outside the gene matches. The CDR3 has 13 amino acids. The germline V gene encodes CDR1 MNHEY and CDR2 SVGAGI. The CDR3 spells CASRTGQGYEQYV. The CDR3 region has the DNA TGTGCCAGCCGGACCGGACAGGGCTACGAGCAGTACGTC.

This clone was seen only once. In nucleotides, the CDR3 is TGTGCCAGCAGTGAGAGAGGAACTGGAAACACCATATATTTT. Its protein is CASSERGTGNTIYF. V is TRBV2 and J is TRBJ1-3; D gene ambiguous. The CDR3 spans 14 residues. Germline CDR1 is SNHLY and CDR2 is FYNNEI. Trimming left V 3 bases short and J 2 bases short, with 8 bases between.

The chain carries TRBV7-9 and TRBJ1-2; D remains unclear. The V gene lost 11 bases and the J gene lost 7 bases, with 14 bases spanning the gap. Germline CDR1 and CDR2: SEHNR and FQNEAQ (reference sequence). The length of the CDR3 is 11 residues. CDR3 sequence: CALTGRAGYTF. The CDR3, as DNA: TGTGCCCTCACGGGAAGGGCTGGCTACACCTTC.

The CDR3 here is CASSSDPPGTSGGHKGDEQYV. The CDR3 nucleotides read TGTGCCAGCAGCTCCGACCCCCCTGGGACTAGCGGGGGGCACAAGGGGGACGAGCAGTACGTC. This rearrangement joins TRBV7-6 to TRBJ2-7; 15 positions agree with TRBD2. From germline, CDR1 is SGHVS and CDR2 FNYEAQ. Trimming took 4 bases from V and 5 from J; bases not matched to a gene: 21. The CDR3 consists of 21 residues.

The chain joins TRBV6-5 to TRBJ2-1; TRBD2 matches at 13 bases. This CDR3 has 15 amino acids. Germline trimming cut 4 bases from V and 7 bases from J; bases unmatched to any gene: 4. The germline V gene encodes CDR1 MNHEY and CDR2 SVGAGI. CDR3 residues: CASSFTSGRANEQFF. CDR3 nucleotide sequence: TGTGCCAGCAGTTTTACTAGCGGGAGGGCAAATGAGCAGTTCTTC.

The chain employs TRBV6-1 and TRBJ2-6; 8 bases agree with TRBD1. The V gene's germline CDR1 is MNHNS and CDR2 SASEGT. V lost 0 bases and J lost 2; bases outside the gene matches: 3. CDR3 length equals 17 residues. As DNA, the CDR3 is TGTGCCAGCAGTGAAGCGATGACAGGGGCTGGGGCCAACGTCCTGACTTTC. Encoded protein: CASSEAMTGAGANVLTF.

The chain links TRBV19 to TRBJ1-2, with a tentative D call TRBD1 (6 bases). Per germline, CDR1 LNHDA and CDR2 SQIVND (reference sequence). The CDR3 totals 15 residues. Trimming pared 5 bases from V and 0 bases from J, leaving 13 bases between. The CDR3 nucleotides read TGTGCCAGTAGTGATCCCAGGGGAACTAACTATGGCTACACCTTC. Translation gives CASSDPRGTNYGYTF.

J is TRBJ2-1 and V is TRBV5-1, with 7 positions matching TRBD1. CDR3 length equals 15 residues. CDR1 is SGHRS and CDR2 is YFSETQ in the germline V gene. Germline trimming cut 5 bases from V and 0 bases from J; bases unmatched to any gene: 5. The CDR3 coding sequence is TGCGCCAGCAGTAGGGGACAGAGCTCCTACAATGAGCAGTTCTTC. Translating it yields CASSRGQSSYNEQFF.

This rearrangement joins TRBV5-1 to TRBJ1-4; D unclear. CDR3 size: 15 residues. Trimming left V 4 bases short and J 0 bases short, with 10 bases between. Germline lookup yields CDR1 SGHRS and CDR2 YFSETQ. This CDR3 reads CASSPAGSTNEKLFF. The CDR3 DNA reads TGCGCCAGCAGCCCGGCGGGTTCAACTAATGAAAAACTGTTTTTT.

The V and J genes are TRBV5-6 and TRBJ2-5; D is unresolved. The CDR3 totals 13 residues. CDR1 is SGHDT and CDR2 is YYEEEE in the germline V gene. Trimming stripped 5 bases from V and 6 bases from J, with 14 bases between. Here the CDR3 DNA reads TGTGCCAGCAGAACTGGTCCAATGAAGACCCAGTACTTC. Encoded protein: CASRTGPMKTQYF.

In nucleotides, the CDR3 is TGTGCCAGCTCACCCCGAGGGGGGGGCGGATCTTTATATGGCTACACCTTC. This encodes CASSPRGGGGSLYGYTF. The chain couples TRBV18 to TRBJ1-2; D might be TRBD1 (6 bases). Germline CDR1 and CDR2: KGHSH and LQKENI. Trimming left V 3 bases short and J 5 bases short, with 22 bases between. The CDR3 covers 17 residues.

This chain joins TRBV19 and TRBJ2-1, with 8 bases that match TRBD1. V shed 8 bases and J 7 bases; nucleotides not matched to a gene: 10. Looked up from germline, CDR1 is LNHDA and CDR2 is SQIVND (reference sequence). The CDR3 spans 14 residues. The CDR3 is CASQPGQAVNEQFF. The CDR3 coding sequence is TGTGCCAGTCAGCCGGGACAGGCGGTGAATGAGCAGTTCTTC.

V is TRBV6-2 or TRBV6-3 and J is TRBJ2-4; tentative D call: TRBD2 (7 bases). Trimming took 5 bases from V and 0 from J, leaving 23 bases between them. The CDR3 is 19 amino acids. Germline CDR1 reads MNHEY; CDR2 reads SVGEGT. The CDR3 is CASSQIRGGASTAKNIQYF. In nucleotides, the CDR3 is TGTGCCAGCAGTCAGATTAGGGGGGGGGCTTCGACAGCCAAAAACATTCAGTACTTC.

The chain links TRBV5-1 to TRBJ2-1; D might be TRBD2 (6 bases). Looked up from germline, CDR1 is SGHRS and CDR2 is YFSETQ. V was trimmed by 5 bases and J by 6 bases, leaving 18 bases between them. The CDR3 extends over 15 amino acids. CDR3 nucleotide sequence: TGCGCCAGCAGTGGTTCCGCCGTGGGGGGCAATGAGCAGTTCTTC. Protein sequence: CASSGSAVGGNEQFF.

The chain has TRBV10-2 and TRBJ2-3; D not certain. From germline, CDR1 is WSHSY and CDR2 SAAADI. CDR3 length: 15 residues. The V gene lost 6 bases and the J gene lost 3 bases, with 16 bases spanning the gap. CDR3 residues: CASRETLLPTDTQYF. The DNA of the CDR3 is TGCGCCAGCAGGGAGACTCTCCTCCCGACAGATACGCAGTATTTT.

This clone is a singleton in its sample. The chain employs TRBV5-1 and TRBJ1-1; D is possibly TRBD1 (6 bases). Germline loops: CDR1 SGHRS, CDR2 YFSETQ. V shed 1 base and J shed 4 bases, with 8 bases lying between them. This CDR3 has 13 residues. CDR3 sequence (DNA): TGCGCCAGCAGCTTGCAGGGGCCCACTGAAGCTTTCTTT. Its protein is CASSLQGPTEAFF.

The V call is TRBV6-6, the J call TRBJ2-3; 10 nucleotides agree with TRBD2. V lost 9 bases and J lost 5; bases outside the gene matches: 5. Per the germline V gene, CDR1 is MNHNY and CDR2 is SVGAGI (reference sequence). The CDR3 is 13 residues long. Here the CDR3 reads CASSGGRIDTQYF. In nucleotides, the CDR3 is TGTGCCAGTAGCGGGGGGAGAATAGATACGCAGTATTTT.

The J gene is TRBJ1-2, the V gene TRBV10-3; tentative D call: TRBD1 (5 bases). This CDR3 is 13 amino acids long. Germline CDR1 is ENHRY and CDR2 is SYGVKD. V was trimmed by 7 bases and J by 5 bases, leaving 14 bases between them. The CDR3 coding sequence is TGTGCCATCATGGATCCAGGGTCATATGGCTACACCTTC. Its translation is CAIMDPGSYGYTF.

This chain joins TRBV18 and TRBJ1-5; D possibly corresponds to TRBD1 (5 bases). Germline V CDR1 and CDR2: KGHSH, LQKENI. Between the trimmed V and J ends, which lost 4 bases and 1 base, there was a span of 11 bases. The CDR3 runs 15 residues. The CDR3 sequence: CASSRGEGSNQPQHF. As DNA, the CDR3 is TGTGCCAGCTCACGGGGGGAAGGGAGCAATCAGCCCCAGCATTTT.